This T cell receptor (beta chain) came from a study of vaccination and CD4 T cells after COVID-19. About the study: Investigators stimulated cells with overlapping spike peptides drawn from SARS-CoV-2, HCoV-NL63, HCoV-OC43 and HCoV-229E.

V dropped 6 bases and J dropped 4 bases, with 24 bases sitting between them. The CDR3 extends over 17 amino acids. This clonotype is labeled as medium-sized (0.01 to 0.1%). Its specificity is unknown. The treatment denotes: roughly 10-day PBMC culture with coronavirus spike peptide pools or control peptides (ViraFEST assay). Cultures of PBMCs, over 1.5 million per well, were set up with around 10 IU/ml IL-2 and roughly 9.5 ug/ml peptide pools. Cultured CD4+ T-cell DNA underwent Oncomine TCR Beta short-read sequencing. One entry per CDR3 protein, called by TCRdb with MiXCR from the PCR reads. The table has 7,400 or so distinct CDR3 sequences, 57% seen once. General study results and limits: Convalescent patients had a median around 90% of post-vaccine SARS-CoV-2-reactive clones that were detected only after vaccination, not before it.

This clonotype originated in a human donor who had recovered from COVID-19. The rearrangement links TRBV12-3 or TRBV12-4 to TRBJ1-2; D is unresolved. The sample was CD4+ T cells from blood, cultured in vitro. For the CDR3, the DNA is TGTGCCAGCAGCTTGGACGGGTTGTGGTTGTCGGGCTATGGCTACACCTTC. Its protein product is CASSLDGLWLSGYGYTF.